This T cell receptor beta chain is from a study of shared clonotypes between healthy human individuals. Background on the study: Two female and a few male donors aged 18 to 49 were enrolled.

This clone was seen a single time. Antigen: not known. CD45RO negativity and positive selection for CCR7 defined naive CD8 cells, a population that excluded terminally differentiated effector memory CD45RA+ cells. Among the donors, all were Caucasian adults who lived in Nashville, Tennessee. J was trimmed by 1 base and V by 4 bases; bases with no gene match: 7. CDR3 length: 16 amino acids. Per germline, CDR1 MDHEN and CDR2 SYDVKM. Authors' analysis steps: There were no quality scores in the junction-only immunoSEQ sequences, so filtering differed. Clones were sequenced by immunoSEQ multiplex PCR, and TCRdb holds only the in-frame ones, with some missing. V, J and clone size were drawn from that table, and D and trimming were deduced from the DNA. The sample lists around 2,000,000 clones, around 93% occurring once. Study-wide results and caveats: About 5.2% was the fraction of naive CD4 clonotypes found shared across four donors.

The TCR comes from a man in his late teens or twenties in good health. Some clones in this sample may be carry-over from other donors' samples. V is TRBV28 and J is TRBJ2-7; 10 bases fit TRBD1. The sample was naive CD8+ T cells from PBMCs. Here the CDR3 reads CASSSIDRGLSYEQYF. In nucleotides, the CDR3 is TGTGCCAGCAGTTCGATTGACAGGGGGCTTTCCTACGAGCAGTACTTC.